This T cell receptor beta chain originates from a study of blood T cell repertoires in COVID-19. This clone was counted only a few times. The V and J ends lost 3 bases and 0 bases respectively, with 8 bases between them. The CDR3 consists of 14 residues. From germline, CDR1 is SEHNR and CDR2 FQNEAQ (reference sequence). Repertoires were generated with immunoSEQ multiplex PCR, while TCRdb's copy carries only in-frame clones and drops some. The sample contains around 230,000 clones, 81% of which appear only once. This clonotype was obtained from a man aged 40-50 years who had recovered from COVID-19. Material for sequencing was PBMCs or T cells enriched from blood (not recorded which). The J gene is TRBJ1-1, the V gene TRBV7-9; no clear D gene. The CDR3 DNA reads as TGTGCCAGCAGCTTTGGAGCCATGAACACTGAAGCTTTCTTT. This sequence encodes CASSFGAMNTEAFF.